The next 9 T cell receptor beta chains were all read from a single sample in a study of shared T cell receptors in the human thymus. Produced via immunoSEQ multiplex PCR; TCRdb's table is partial and in-frame only. The profile shows under 850,000 clones, around 87% of them singletons. The same data also went into a second study, on human thymus T cells.

Sequencing was carried out using thymocytes. These receptors originate from a boy less than two years old with a congenital heart defect.

The CDR3 here is CASRPPDRGDYGYTF. The CDR3, as DNA: TGTGCCAGTAGACCACCCGACAGGGGTGACTATGGCTACACCTTC. The V and J genes are TRBV19 and TRBJ1-2; 8 bases map to TRBD1. Per the germline V gene, CDR1 is LNHDA and CDR2 is SQIVND (reference sequence). This CDR3 comprises 15 residues. With 6 bases clipped from V and 3 bases from J, the junction kept 9 bases outside the gene matches.

V usage is TRBV7-8 and J usage is TRBJ2-7; 12 nucleotides line up with TRBD2. The CDR3 extends over 16 amino acids. J gave up 7 bases and V 5 bases, and 12 bases lay outside the gene matches. CDR1 is SGHVS and CDR2 is FQNEAQ in the germline V gene. The CDR3 DNA reads as TGTGCCAGCAGCCGGAGGACTAGCGGGATTGGGAAAGAGCAGTACTTC. Translated, it gives CASSRRTSGIGKEQYF.

V usage is TRBV7-9 and J usage is TRBJ2-3; TRBD2 matches 14 bases. V was clipped by 1 base and J by 1 base; unmatched bases: 7. The CDR3 extends over 19 amino acids. Germline V gives CDR1 SEHNR, CDR2 FQNEAQ (reference sequence). The DNA for the CDR3 is TGTGCCAGCAGCTTAGAGGGACTAGCGGGAGAACTTGGCACAGATACGCAGTATTTT. This translates into CASSLEGLAGELGTDTQYF.

The chain recombines TRBV7-8 with TRBJ2-4, with 9 bases identical to TRBD2. V shed 1 base and J 14 bases; nucleotides not matched to a gene: 6. The CDR3 runs to 13 residues. The germline gives CDR1 SGHVS, CDR2 FQNEAQ. The CDR3 bases are TGTGCCAGCAGCTTAGGGGTTAGCGGGAGAGAGTACTTC. This encodes CASSLGVSGREYF.

The CDR3 loop reads CASSPWWGLEVGELFF. CDR3 DNA: TGCGCCAGCAGCCCCTGGTGGGGGCTAGAGGTCGGGGAGCTGTTTTTT. V gene TRBV4-3 combines with J gene TRBJ2-2; D is perhaps TRBD1 (6 bases). V was trimmed by 4 bases and J by 7 bases, leaving 19 bases between them. This CDR3 spans 16 amino acids. The germline gives CDR1 LGHNA, CDR2 YSLEER.

As concerns this clone: The DNA is omitted, as the CDR3 cannot be located on it reliably, and the CDR3 follows TCRdb's listing. The gene calls are TRBV4-1 and TRBJ2-2; the listed D gene, TRBD2, was not tested against the DNA. Inclusive of both ends, the CDR3 amounts to 21 amino acids. CDR1 and CDR2 (germline): MGHRA, YSYEKL. The CDR3 sequence is CASSPSTGTSGRHANTGELFF.

Comments on this clone: A junction end diverges from the germline sequence, so it may reflect a read error. The chain recombines TRBV7-6 with TRBJ2-3; TRBD2 agrees at 10 bases. The CDR3 sequence is 16 residues long. Germline CDR1 is SGHVS and CDR2 is FNYEAQ. The CDR3: CASSLASGRVQDTQYF. As DNA, the CDR3 is TGTGCCAGCAGCCTAGCTAGCGGGAGAGTTCAAGATACGCAGTATTTT.

The chain carries TRBV6-5 and TRBJ2-7; 9 bases agree with TRBD1. Trimming took 5 bases from V and 5 from J; bases not matched to a gene: 10. Germline values: CDR1 MNHEY, CDR2 SVGAGI. CDR3 length: 15 amino acids. CDR3 amino acids: CASSHRDRVSHEQYF. The CDR3 nucleotides read TGTGCCAGCAGTCACCGGGACAGGGTTTCCCACGAGCAGTACTTC.

The rearrangement links TRBV4-1 to TRBJ2-2; D is undetermined. This CDR3 contains 13 residues. V lost 4 bases and J 7 bases, leaving 10 bases between the germline ends. Per the germline V gene, CDR1 is MGHRA and CDR2 is YSYEKL. The CDR3 DNA sequence: TGCGCCAGCAGCCCTCAGAGGAACGGGGAGCTGTTTTTT. Its translation: CASSPQRNGELFF.